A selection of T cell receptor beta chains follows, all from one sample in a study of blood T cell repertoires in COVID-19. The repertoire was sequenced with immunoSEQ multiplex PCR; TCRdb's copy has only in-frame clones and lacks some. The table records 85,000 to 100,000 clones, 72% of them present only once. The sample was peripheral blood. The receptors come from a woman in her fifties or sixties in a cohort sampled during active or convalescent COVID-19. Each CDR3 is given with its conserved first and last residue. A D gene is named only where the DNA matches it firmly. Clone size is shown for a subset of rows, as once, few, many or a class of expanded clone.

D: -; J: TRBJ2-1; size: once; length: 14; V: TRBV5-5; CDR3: CASSLPGSYNEQFF; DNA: TGTGCCAGCAGCTTGCCAGGCTCCTACAATGAGCAGTTCTTC
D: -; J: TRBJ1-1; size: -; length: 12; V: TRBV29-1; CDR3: CSVVIQTAEAFF; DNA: TGCAGCGTTGTAATCCAAACGGCTGAAGCTTTCTTT
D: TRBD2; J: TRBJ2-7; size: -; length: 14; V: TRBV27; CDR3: CASKRTSGVYEQYF; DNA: TGTGCCAGCAAGAGGACTAGCGGAGTCTACGAGCAGTACTTC
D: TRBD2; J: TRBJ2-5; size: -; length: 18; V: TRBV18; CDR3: CASSPPGLAGPRAETQYF; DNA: TGTGCCAGCTCACCACCGGGGCTAGCGGGGCCCAGGGCAGAGACCCAGTACTTC
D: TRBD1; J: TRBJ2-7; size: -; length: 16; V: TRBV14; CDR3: CASSRAGTGGSYEQYF; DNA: TGTGCCAGCAGCCGGGCCGGGACAGGGGGCTCCTACGAGCAGTACTTC
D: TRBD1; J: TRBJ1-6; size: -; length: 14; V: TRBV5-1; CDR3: CASSFGTGGYPLHF; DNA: TGCGCCAGCAGCTTCGGGACAGGGGGCTACCCCCTCCACTTT
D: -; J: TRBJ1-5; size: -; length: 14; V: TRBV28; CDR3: CASSSFGRNQPQHF; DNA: TGTGCCAGCAGTTCATTTGGTCGGAATCAGCCCCAGCATTTT
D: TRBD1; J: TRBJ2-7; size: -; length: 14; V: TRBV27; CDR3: CASRPGTGPYEQYF; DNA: TGTGCCAGCAGACCCGGGACAGGGCCCTACGAGCAGTACTTC
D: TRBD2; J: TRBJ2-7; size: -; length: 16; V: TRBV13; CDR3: CASSFYGRGGVYEQYF; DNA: TGTGCCAGCAGCTTCTACGGGCGGGGGGGCGTCTACGAGCAGTACTTC
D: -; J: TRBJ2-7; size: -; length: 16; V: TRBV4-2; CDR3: CASSQEGQGGSYEQYF; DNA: TGTGCCAGCAGCCAAGAGGGGCAGGGTGGCTCCTACGAGCAGTACTTC
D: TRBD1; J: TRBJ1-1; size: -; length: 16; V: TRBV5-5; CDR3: CASSPGQGIEDTEAFF; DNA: TGTGCCAGCAGCCCCGGACAGGGGATAGAGGACACTGAAGCTTTCTTT
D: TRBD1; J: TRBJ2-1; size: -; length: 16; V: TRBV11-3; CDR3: CASSRRGTGRLDEQFF; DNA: TGTGCCAGCAGCCGTCGGGGGACAGGGCGTTTGGATGAGCAGTTCTTC
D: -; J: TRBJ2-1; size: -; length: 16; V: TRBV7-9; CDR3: CASSTLLTAGYNEQFF; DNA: TGTGCCAGCAGCACCCTTTTGACAGCGGGTTACAATGAGCAGTTCTTC
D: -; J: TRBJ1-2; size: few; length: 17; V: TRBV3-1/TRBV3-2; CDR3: CASSQDMGPWASYGYTF; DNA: TGTGCCAGCAGCCAAGATATGGGGCCTTGGGCTAGCTATGGCTACACCTTC